These T cell receptor beta chains were read from a single sample in a study of blood T cell repertoires in COVID-19. TCRdb's copy holds only in-frame clones and misses some; the assay was immunoSEQ multiplex PCR. The sample lists approximately 490,000 clones, about 90% seen once, with about 0.7% in the top ten. Sequencing was done on a sample of PBMCs or T cells enriched from blood (not recorded which). Receptors were obtained from a woman aged 18-29 years who had recovered from COVID-19. CDR3s include the opening cysteine and the closing phenylalanine or tryptophan. A D gene is named only where the DNA matches it firmly. Not all rows give a size; the values are once, few, many and, for expanded clones, a class.

J gene	clone size	D gene	V gene	CDR3 DNA	CDR3 protein
TRBJ2-3	.	TRBD2	TRBV20-1	TGCAGTGCCCCTACTAGCGACTCGCAGTATTTT	CSAPTSDSQYF
TRBJ2-2	few	.	TRBV11-2	TGTGCCAGCAGCTTAGACCGGACCGGGGAGCTGTTTTTT	CASSLDRTGELFF
TRBJ2-2	once	.	TRBV6-1	TGTGCCAGCAGTGAAGTCCGGTACACCGGGGAGCTGTTTTTT	CASSEVRYTGELFF
TRBJ2-6	.	.	TRBV6-2/TRBV6-3	TGTGCCAGCAGTTACACAGGGTATTCTGGGGCCAACGTCCTGACTTTC	CASSYTGYSGANVLTF
TRBJ1-6	.	.	TRBV14	TGTGCCAGCAGCCAAGGGTTGAGTGGTTCACCCCTCCACTTT	CASSQGLSGSPLHF
TRBJ2-3	.	TRBD2	TRBV5-4	TGTGCCAGCAGCTTGGAACTAGCGGGGGGAACAGATACGCAGTATTTT	CASSLELAGGTDTQYF
TRBJ1-2	.	TRBD1	TRBV6-5	TGTGCCAGCACCGGGACAGGGTCCTATGGCTACACCTTC	CASTGTGSYGYTF
TRBJ2-2	few	TRBD2	TRBV10-3	TGTGCCATCAGTGAAGCGGGGAGGGGCACCGGGGAGCTGTTTTTT	CAISEAGRGTGELFF
TRBJ2-5	.	.	TRBV24-1	TGTGCCACCAGTGATTTTGCAGGAGGGGAGACCCAGTACTTC	CATSDFAGGETQYF
TRBJ2-2	.	.	TRBV7-7	TGTGCCAGCAGCTTAGGAGGGACTCCTGCGAACACCGGGGAGCTGTTTTTT	CASSLGGTPANTGELFF
TRBJ1-3	.	.	TRBV5-4	TGTGCCAGCACCCCGGGGGGGGACGGAAACACCATATATTTT	CASTPGGDGNTIYF
TRBJ1-6	few	.	TRBV5-7	TGTGCCAGCAGCTCCGGACATGGATATAATTCACCCCTCCACTTT	CASSSGHGYNSPLHF
TRBJ1-1	.	.	TRBV29-1	TGCAGCCTCCTTCGGGGGGACACTGAAGCTTTCTTT	CSLLRGDTEAFF
TRBJ2-7	.	TRBD1	TRBV10-1	TGCGCCAGCAGCTATTACCGGGACAGGGGGCTCTACGAGCAGTACTTC	CASSYYRDRGLYEQYF
TRBJ1-2	.	.	TRBV7-8	TGTGCCAGCAGCCCGGGGAGAAACTATGGCTACACCTTC	CASSPGRNYGYTF
TRBJ1-2	.	.	TRBV19	TGTGCCAGTAGCGGACAGCCTTATGGCTACACCTTC	CASSGQPYGYTF
TRBJ1-5	.	TRBD1	TRBV3-1/TRBV3-2	TGTGCCAGCAGTGCGACAGGGTCGGGCAATCAGCCCCAGCATTTT	CASSATGSGNQPQHF
TRBJ2-1	.	.	TRBV30	TGTGCCTGGAGTGTATTTCGCTTTGGGGCTTTAACCTACAATGAGCAGTTCTTC	CAWSVFRFGALTYNEQFF
TRBJ1-2	.	.	TRBV7-2	TGTGCCAGCAGCTCCTTTTCCCGGGGACTCCACTATGGCTACACCTTC	CASSSFSRGLHYGYTF
TRBJ2-1	few	TRBD2	TRBV29-1	TGCAGCGTTGGTAGCGCGGGGGGAATTGCTGAGCAGTTCTTC	CSVGSAGGIAEQFF
TRBJ2-5	.	.	TRBV12-5	TGTGCTAGTGGTTCCCCTCCGTTACAAGAGACCCAGTACTTC	CASGSPPLQETQYF
TRBJ1-2	.	.	TRBV28	TGTGCCAGCAGTATACAGGGTCCTAACTATGGCTACACCTTC	CASSIQGPNYGYTF
TRBJ2-7	once	.	TRBV5-1	TGCGCCAGCAGCTCAGGGTCAGGGTACGAGCAGTACTTC	CASSSGSGYEQYF
TRBJ1-1	.	.	TRBV5-4	TGTGCCAGCAGCTTGCCGGGGGGAACTGAAGCTTTCTTT	CASSLPGGTEAFF
TRBJ1-2	.	TRBD1	TRBV25-1	TGTGCCAGCAGTGAATGGCAGGGGGGCCTTCCGAGAGGCTACACCTTC	CASSEWQGGLPRGYTF
TRBJ2-5	.	TRBD2	TRBV3-1/TRBV3-2	TGTGCCAGCAGCCAAGGACTAGCCCAAGAGACCCAGTACTTC	CASSQGLAQETQYF